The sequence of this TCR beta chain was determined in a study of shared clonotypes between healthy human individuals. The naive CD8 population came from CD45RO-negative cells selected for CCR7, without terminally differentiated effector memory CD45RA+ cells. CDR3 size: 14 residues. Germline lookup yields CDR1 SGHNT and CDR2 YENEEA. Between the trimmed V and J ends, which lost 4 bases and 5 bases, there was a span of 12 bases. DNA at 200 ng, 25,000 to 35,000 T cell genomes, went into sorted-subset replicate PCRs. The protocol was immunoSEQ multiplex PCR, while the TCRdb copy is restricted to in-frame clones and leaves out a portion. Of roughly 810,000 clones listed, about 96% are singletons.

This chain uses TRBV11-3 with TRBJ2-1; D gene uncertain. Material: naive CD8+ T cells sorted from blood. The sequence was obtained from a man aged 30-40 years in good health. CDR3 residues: CASSSPPWDNEQFF. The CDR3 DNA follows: TGTGCCAGCAGCTCACCCCCTTGGGACAATGAGCAGTTCTTC.